This section outlines one TCR beta chain sequence together with its context. Its antigen is unknown. The V end was cut by 4 bases, the J end by 8 bases, with 17 bases between. The CDR3 runs to 13 residues. Germline V gene lookup returns CDR1 DFQATT and CDR2 SNEGSKA (reference sequence). This entry comes from a study of T cell repertoires in cytomegalovirus infection. About the study: Signatures in public TCR beta sequences pointed to both CMV infection and matching HLA type. Study observations and caveats: Cumulative public TCR beta family frequency identified CMV carriers with the relevant HLA. Predominance within the ex vivo response was attributable to HLA-C-restricted CMV-specific TCR beta clonotypes.

TCRdb redid the calling of the reads with MiXCR, one entry per CDR3 protein. The data show approximately 190,000 distinct CDR3 sequences, over 25% seen once. Material for sequencing was PBMCs. This clonotype was sampled from a human donor in good health (CMV status not recorded). Some clones in this sample may be carry-over from other donors' samples. V usage is TRBV20-1 and J usage is TRBJ1-1; D is ambiguous. CDR3 amino acids: CSAKAGSWREAFF. DNA for the CDR3: TGCAGTGCTAAGGCGGGGTCCTGGAGGGAAGCTTTCTTT.